The present entry profiles one TCR beta chain with its context. V was clipped by 3 bases and J by 4 bases, with 9 bases between them. CDR1 and CDR2 from the germline V gene are SNHLY and FYNNEI. CDR3 length: 13 residues. This sample was taken from a study of blood T cell repertoires in COVID-19. Across the study: Donors in the United States, Italy and Spain gave samples during acute or convalescent COVID-19. T cells, B-cell-depleted T cells, or PBMCs provided the cDNA or gDNA that served as material.

Per the original data handling: The assay estimated nucleated cells by amplifying reference gene primers. This table comes from immunoSEQ multiplex PCR, and its TCRdb copy is limited to in-frame clones, with some not included. Clonal size and the V and J genes are those of that table, whereas D and trimming came from the DNA. The table has 120,000 to 150,000 clones, more than 65% seen once. Sequenced material: peripheral blood. This clonotype originated in a human donor in a cohort sampled during active COVID-19. The chain combines TRBV2 with TRBJ1-1, with D unresolved. CDR3 amino acids: CASSENSGTEAFF. The CDR3 DNA reads TGTGCCAGCAGTGAGAACAGCGGCACTGAAGCTTTCTTT.